What follows are 18 T cell receptor beta chains derived from one specimen sequenced in a study of blood T cell repertoires in COVID-19 (dated by TCRdb to the early 2020s). Library preparation used the immunoSEQ multiplex PCR assay. TCRdb took this table from immuneACCESS and kept in-frame rearrangements with V and J called. Such tables lack part of the clones; where checked against another copy, unresolved V genes explain under half of the gap, and the rest is unexplained. Present in this sample are about 160,000 clones, roughly 86% of which were seen just once. Of the sample, under 5% is held by the ten largest clones. The sequencing input was peripheral blood. Receptors originate from an older woman who had recovered from COVID-19.

The chain has TRBV5-6 and TRBJ1-2; 7 nucleotides line up with TRBD1. Trimming took 4 bases from V and 4 from J; bases not matched to a gene: 7. CDR1 and CDR2 from the germline V gene are SGHDT and YYEEEE. This CDR3 spans 14 amino acids. The CDR3 DNA sequence: TGTGCCAGCAGCGGACAGGCGCCGATCTATGGCTACACCTTC. This sequence encodes CASSGQAPIYGYTF.

The chain is built from TRBV18 and TRBJ2-6, with 7 bases lining up with TRBD1. This CDR3 spans 17 amino acids. Germline CDR1 KGHSH, CDR2 LQKENI. V trimming: 3 bases; J trimming: 1 base; junction bases outside the gene matches: 6. In DNA form, the CDR3 reads TGTGCCAGCTCACCCAGACAGGGTCGGTCTGGGGCCAACGTCCTGACTTTC. The encoded protein is CASSPRQGRSGANVLTF.

The chain recombines TRBV28 with TRBJ2-1; TRBD2 matches 12 bases. The ends lost 8 bases at V and 7 bases at J; junction bases unmatched: 15. CDR3 size: 17 residues. Germline values: CDR1 MDHEN, CDR2 SYDVKM. This CDR3 is CASEHPATSGGRNEQFF. CDR3 sequence (DNA): TGTGCCAGCGAACACCCGGCGACTAGCGGGGGTAGGAATGAGCAGTTCTTC. The full variable domain, in which reference TRBV28 and TRBJ2-1 provide the parts outside the CDR3, is DVKVTQSSRYLVKRTGEKVFLECVQDMDHENMFWYRQDPGLGLRLIYFSYDVKMKEKGDIPEGYSVSREKKERFSLILESASTNQTSMYLCASEHPATSGGRNEQFFGPGTRLTVL.

The V gene is TRBV7-8, the J gene TRBJ2-4; D might be TRBD1 (5 bases). Trimming removed 8 bases at V and 9 bases at J, with 23 bases between. Germline CDR1 SGHVS, CDR2 FQNEAQ. The CDR3 runs to 15 residues. DNA for the CDR3: TGTGCCAGCGGACCATTGGGCGTGGGGCAGGGCATTCAGTACTTC. As protein: CASGPLGVGQGIQYF.

The CDR3, as DNA: TGTGCCAGCAACCGGGGGGGGACTTTTCAAGAGACCCAGTACTTC. Translation: CASNRGGTFQETQYF. The V and J genes are TRBV5-5 and TRBJ2-5; 8 nucleotides match TRBD2. Germline V gene sequence: CDR1 SGHKS, CDR2 YYEKEE (reference sequence). CDR3 length: 15 residues. V dropped 6 bases and J dropped 2; count of bases not matched to a gene: 9.

This chain links TRBV5-1 with TRBJ2-7; 9 bases map to TRBD2. The germline CDR1 and CDR2 sequences are SGHRS and YFSETQ. The CDR3 contains 16 residues. Trimming at V came to 0 bases and at J to 1 base, leaving 5 bases not matched to a gene. The CDR3 sequence is CASSLAPAGGSYEQYF. CDR3 coding DNA: TGCGCCAGCAGCTTGGCCCCAGCGGGGGGTTCCTACGAGCAGTACTTC.

This chain connects TRBV6-1 to TRBJ2-2, with 13 positions matching TRBD2. The V segment lost 1 base and the J segment 2 bases; nucleotides outside the gene matches: 1. The length of the CDR3 is 17 residues. Germline-derived CDR1 and CDR2 are MNHNS and SASEGT. The CDR3 nucleotides read TGTGCCAGCAGTGAAGGACTAGCGGGGGGTAACACCGGGGAGCTGTTTTTT. It codes for CASSEGLAGGNTGELFF.

This clone was counted only a few times. The chain carries TRBV3-1 (or the pseudogene TRBV3-2) and TRBJ2-3; 8 positions match TRBD2. J was trimmed by 4 bases and V by 0 bases; bases with no gene match: 3. The germline CDR1 and CDR2 sequences are LGHDT and YNNKEL (reference sequence). The CDR3 is made up of 15 amino acids. The CDR3 DNA reads TGTGCCAGCAGCCAAGATCGGGGGGGGGCAGATACGCAGTATTTT. Its translation: CASSQDRGGADTQYF.

This chain uses TRBV10-3 with TRBJ2-5; 7 bases match TRBD1. The V segment lost 4 bases and the J segment 2 bases; nucleotides outside the gene matches: 7. The CDR3 is made up of 15 amino acids. Germline V lookup: CDR1 ENHRY, CDR2 SYGVKD. The DNA of the CDR3 is TGTGCCATCAGTGCAACCAGGGACAGACAAGAGACCCAGTACTTC. It encodes CAISATRDRQETQYF.

The chain recombines TRBV11-3 with TRBJ1-1; no definite D call. The CDR3 covers 13 residues. V was pared by 2 bases and J by 6 bases, with 10 bases between. Germline loops: CDR1 SGHNT, CDR2 YENEEA. The CDR3: CASSLRGRSEAFF. In DNA, the CDR3 is TGTGCCAGCAGCTTAAGAGGGAGATCTGAAGCTTTCTTT. Using reference TRBV11-3 and TRBJ1-1 for the parts outside the CDR3, the full variable domain is EAGVVQSPRYKIIEKKQPVAFWCNPISGHNTLYWYLQNLGQGPELLIRYENEEAVDDSQLPKDRFSAERLKGVDSTLKIQPAELGDSAVYLCASSLRGRSEAFFGQGTRLTVV.

V and J are TRBV28 and TRBJ2-7; D call uncertain. Trimming pared 8 bases from V and 0 bases from J, leaving 17 bases between. Germline V gene sequence: CDR1 MDHEN, CDR2 SYDVKM. This CDR3 comprises 15 residues. CDR3 residues: CASRSPSSISYEQYF. In DNA form, the CDR3 reads TGTGCCAGCCGCTCCCCCAGTAGCATCTCCTACGAGCAGTACTTC.

V usage is TRBV5-5 and J usage is TRBJ1-2; 9 nucleotides align to TRBD1. The germline gives CDR1 SGHKS, CDR2 YYEKEE (reference sequence). This CDR3 is built from 14 residues. The V segment lost 4 bases and the J segment 4 bases; nucleotides outside the gene matches: 5. CDR3 protein: CASSTGQGFYGYTF. Here the CDR3 DNA reads TGTGCCAGCAGCACGGGACAGGGATTCTATGGCTACACCTTC.

The chain is built from TRBV19 and TRBJ1-6; TRBD1 matches 7 bases. This CDR3 contains 16 residues. J was trimmed by 6 bases and V by 5 bases; bases with no gene match: 10. Looked up from germline, CDR1 is LNHDA and CDR2 is SQIVND (reference sequence). The CDR3 DNA reads as TGTGCCAGTAGTGCCCCCAGGGACAGACCTAATTCACCCCTCCACTTT. Its protein product is CASSAPRDRPNSPLHF. The full variable domain, rest sourced from reference TRBV19 and TRBJ1-6, is DGGITQSPKYLFRKEGQNVTLSCEQNLNHDAMYWYRQDPGQGLRLIYYSQIVNDFQKGDIAEGYSVSREKKESFPLTVTSAQKNPTAFYLCASSAPRDRPNSPLHFGNGTRLTVT.

The J gene is TRBJ1-2, the V gene TRBV5-1; D unresolved. CDR1 SGHRS and CDR2 YFSETQ come from the germline V gene. V lost 0 bases, J lost 2 bases, and 11 bases lay in between. The CDR3 consists of 15 residues. CDR3 coding DNA: TGCGCCAGCAGCTTGGCCCGCGAGGGAAACTATGGCTACACCTTC. Protein sequence: CASSLAREGNYGYTF. Variable domain in full (rest from reference TRBV5-1 and TRBJ1-2): KAGVTQTPRYLIKTRGQQVTLSCSPISGHRSVSWYQQTPGQGLQFLFEYFSETQRNKGNFPGRFSGRQFSNSRSEMNVSTLELGDSALYLCASSLAREGNYGYTFGSGTRLTVV.

The chain joins TRBV9 to TRBJ2-5, with TRBD1 matching over 7 bases. The germline V gene has CDR1 SGDLS and CDR2 YYNGEE. Trimming took 5 bases from V and 5 from J; bases not matched to a gene: 6. The CDR3 contains 13 residues. CDR3 residues: CASSRGLGETQYF. The CDR3 DNA is TGTGCCAGCAGTAGGGGGCTCGGGGAGACCCAGTACTTC.

V usage is TRBV6-6 and J usage is TRBJ1-4; no clear D. The CDR3 consists of 15 residues. Germline CDR1 reads MNHNY; CDR2 reads SVGAGI (reference sequence). With 6 bases removed from V and 5 bases from J, the gap between germline ends came to 16 bases. CDR3: CASRTRPGGNEKLFF. The CDR3, as DNA: TGTGCCAGCAGAACAAGACCCGGAGGGAATGAAAAACTGTTTTTT.

The chain employs TRBV18 and TRBJ2-3, with D maybe TRBD1 (6 bases). V dropped 2 bases and J dropped 0 bases, with 12 bases sitting between them. This CDR3 has 16 residues. The germline V gene encodes CDR1 KGHSH and CDR2 LQKENI. Here the CDR3 DNA reads TGTGCCAGCTCACCAACGCGGCAGGGGAGCACAGATACGCAGTATTTT. This encodes CASSPTRQGSTDTQYF. The whole variable domain, remainder taken from reference TRBV18 and TRBJ2-3, is NAGVMQNPRHLVRRRGQEARLRCSPMKGHSHVYWYRQLPEEGLKFMVYLQKENIIDESGMPKERFSAEFPKEGPSILRIQQVVRGDSAAYFCASSPTRQGSTDTQYFGPGTRLTVL.

The chain uses TRBV2 and TRBJ2-7; D uncertain. V lost 6 bases, J lost 1 base, and 7 bases lay in between. The CDR3 length is 12 residues. The germline gives CDR1 SNHLY, CDR2 FYNNEI. CDR3 amino acids: CASRAPSYEQYF. CDR3 DNA: TGTGCCAGCAGGGCACCTTCCTACGAGCAGTACTTC.